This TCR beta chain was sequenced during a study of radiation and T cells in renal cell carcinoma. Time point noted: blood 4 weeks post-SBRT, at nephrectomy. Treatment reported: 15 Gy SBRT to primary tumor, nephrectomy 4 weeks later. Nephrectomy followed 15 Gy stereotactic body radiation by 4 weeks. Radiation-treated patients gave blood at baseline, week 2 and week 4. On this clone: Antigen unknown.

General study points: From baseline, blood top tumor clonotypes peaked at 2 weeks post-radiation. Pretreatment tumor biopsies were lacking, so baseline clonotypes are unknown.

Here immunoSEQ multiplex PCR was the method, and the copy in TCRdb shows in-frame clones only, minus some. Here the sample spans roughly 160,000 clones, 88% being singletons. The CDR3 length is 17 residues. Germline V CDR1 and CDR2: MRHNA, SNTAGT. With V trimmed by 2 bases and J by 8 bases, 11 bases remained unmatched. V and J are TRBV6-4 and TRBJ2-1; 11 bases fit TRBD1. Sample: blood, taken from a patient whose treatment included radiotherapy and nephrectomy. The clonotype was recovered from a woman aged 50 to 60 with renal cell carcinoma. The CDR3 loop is CASSDGLLDRGPHEQFF. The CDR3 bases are TGTGCCAGCAGTGACGGTTTGCTGGACAGGGGGCCCCATGAGCAGTTCTTC.